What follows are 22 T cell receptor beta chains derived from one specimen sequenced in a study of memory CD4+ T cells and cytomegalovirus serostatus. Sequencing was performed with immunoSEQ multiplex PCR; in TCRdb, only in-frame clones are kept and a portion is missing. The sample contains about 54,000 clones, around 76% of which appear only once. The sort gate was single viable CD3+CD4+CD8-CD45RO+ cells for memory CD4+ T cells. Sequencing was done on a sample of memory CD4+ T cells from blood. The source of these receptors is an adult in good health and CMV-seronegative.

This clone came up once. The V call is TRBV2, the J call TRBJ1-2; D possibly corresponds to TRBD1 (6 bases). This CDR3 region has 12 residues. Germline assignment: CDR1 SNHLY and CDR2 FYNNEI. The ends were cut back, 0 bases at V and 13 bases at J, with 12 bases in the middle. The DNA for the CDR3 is TGTGCCAGCAGTGAAGCTCTACAGGGATGCACCTTC. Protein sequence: CASSEALQGCTF.

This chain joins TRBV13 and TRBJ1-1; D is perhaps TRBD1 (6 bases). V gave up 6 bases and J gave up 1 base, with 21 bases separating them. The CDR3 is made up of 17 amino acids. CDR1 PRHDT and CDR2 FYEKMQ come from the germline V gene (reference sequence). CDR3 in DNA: TGTGCCAGCAGGGGGGCCGTATCTGGTTCCAGGAACACTGAAGCTTTCTTT. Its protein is CASRGAVSGSRNTEAFF.

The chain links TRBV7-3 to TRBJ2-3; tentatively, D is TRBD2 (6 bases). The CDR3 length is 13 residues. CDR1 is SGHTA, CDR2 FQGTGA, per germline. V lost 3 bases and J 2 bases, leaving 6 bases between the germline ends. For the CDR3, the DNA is TGTGCCAGCAGCTTGGACTACACAGATACGCAGTATTTT. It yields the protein CASSLDYTDTQYF.

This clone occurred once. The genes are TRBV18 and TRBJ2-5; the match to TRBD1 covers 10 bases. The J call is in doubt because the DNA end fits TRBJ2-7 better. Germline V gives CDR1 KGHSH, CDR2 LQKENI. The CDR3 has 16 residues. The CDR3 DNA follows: TGTGCCAGCTCACCACAGAGAGGACAGGGGGGCTACGAGCAGTACTTC. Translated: CASSPQRGQGGYEQYF.

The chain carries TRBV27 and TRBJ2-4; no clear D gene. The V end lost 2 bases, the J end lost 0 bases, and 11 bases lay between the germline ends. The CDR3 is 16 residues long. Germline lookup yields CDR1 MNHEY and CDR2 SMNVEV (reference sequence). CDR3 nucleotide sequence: TGTGCCAGCAGTTTAATTCAGGCGCTAGCCAAAAACATTCAGTACTTC. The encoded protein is CASSLIQALAKNIQYF.

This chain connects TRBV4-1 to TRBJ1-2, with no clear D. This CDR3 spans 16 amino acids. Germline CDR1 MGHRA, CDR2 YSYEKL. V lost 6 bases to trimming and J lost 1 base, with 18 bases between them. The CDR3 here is CASSGAGNLVNYGYTF. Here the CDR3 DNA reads TGCGCCAGCAGTGGCGCCGGGAACCTGGTTAACTATGGCTACACCTTC.

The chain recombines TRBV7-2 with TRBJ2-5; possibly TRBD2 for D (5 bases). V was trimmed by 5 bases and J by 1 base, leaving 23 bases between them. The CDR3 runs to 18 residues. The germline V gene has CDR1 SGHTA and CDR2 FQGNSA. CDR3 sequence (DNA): TGTGCCAGCAGCACCCAAGCCGCCGGCCGGGGTAGCCAAGAGACCCAGTACTTC. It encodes CASSTQAAGRGSQETQYF.

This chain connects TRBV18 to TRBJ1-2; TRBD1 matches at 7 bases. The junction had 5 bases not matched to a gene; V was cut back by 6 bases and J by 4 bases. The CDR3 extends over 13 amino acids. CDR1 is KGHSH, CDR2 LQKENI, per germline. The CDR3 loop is CASSLDRVYGYTF. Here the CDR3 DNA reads TGTGCCAGCTCGCTTGACAGGGTCTATGGCTACACCTTC.

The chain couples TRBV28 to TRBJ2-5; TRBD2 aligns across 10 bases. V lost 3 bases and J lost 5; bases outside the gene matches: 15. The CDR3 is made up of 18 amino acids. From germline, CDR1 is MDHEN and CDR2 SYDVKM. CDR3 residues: CASSFPGASGSMGETQYF. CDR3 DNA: TGTGCCAGCAGTTTTCCCGGCGCTAGCGGGAGTATGGGGGAGACCCAGTACTTC.

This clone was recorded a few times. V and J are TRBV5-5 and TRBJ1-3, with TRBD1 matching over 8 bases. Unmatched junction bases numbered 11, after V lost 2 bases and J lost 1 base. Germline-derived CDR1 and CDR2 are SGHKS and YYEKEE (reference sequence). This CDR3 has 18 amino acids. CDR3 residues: CASSFGMDRVLSGNTIYF. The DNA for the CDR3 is TGTGCCAGCAGCTTTGGGATGGACAGGGTCCTTTCTGGAAACACCATATATTTT. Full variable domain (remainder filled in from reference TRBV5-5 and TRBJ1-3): DAGVTQSPTHLIKTRGQQVTLRCSPISGHKSVSWYQQVLGQGPQFIFQYYEKEERGRGNFPDRFSARQFPNYSSELNVNALLLGDSALYLCASSFGMDRVLSGNTIYFGEGSWLTVV.

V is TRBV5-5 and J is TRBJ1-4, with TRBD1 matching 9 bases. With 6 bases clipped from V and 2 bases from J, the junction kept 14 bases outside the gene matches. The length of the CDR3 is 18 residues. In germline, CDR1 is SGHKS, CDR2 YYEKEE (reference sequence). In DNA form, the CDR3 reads TGTGCCAGCACCCGTTTGTTCCGGGACAGGGTTACTAATGAAAAACTGTTTTTT. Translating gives CASTRLFRDRVTNEKLFF.

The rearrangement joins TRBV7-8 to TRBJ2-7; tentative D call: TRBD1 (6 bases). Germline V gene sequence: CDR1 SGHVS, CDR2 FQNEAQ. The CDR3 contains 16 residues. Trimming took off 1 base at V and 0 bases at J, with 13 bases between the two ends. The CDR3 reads CASSLEAGQPSYEQYF. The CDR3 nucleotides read TGTGCCAGCAGCTTAGAAGCAGGACAGCCCTCCTACGAGCAGTACTTC. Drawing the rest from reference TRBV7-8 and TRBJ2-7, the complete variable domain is GAGVSQSPRYKVAKRGQDVALRCDPISGHVSLFWYQQALGQGPEFLTYFQNEAQLDKSGLPSDRFFAERPEGSVSTLKIQRTQQEDSAVYLCASSLEAGQPSYEQYFGPGTRLTVT.

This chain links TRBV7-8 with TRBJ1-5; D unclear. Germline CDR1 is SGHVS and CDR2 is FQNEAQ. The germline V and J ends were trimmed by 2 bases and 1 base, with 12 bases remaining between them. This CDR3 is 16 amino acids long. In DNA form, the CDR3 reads TGTGCCAGCAGCTTATCCCGGACCAGAAGCAATCAGCCCCAGCATTTT. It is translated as CASSLSRTRSNQPQHF.

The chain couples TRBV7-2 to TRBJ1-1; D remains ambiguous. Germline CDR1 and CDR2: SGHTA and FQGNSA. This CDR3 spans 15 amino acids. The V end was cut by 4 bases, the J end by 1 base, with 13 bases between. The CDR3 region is CASSSFLTTNTEAFF. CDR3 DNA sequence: TGTGCCAGCAGCTCCTTTTTGACGACGAACACTGAAGCTTTCTTT.

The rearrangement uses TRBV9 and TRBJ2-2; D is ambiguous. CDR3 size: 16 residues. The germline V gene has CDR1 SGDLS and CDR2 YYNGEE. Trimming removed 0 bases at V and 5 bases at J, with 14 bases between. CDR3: CASSVGHSPTTGELFF. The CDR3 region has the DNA TGTGCCAGCAGCGTAGGGCATAGCCCTACTACCGGGGAGCTGTTTTTT.

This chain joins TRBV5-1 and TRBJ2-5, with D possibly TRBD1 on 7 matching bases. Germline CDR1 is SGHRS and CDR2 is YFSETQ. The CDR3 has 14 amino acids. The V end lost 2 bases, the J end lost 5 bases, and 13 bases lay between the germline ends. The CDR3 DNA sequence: TGCGCCAGCAGCTTCGAACAGGGGAGGGAGACCCAGTACTTC. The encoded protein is CASSFEQGRETQYF. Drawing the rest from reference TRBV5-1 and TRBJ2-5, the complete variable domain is KAGVTQTPRYLIKTRGQQVTLSCSPISGHRSVSWYQQTPGQGLQFLFEYFSETQRNKGNFPGRFSGRQFSNSRSEMNVSTLELGDSALYLCASSFEQGRETQYFGPGTRLLVL.

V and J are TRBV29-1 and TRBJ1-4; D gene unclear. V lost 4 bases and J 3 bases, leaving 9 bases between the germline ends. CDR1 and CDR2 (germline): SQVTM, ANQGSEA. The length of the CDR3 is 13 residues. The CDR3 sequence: CSVAGTANEKLFF. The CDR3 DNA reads TGCAGCGTTGCGGGAACGGCTAATGAAAAACTGTTTTTT.

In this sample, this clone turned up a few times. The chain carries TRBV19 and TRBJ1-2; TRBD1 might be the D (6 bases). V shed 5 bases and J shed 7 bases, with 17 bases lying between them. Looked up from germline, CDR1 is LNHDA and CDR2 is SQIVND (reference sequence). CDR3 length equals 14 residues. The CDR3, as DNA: TGTGCCAGTAGTGTTCAACAGGGTCTTCGTGGCTACACCTTC. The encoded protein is CASSVQQGLRGYTF.

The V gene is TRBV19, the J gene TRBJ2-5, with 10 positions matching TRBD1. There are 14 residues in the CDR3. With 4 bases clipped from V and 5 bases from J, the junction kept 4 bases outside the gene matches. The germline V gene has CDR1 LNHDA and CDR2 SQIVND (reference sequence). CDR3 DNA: TGTGCCAGTAGTAGACAGGGGGCGAGGGAGACCCAGTACTTC. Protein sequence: CASSRQGARETQYF. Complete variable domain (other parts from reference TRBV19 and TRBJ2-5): DGGITQSPKYLFRKEGQNVTLSCEQNLNHDAMYWYRQDPGQGLRLIYYSQIVNDFQKGDIAEGYSVSREKKESFPLTVTSAQKNPTAFYLCASSRQGARETQYFGPGTRLLVL.

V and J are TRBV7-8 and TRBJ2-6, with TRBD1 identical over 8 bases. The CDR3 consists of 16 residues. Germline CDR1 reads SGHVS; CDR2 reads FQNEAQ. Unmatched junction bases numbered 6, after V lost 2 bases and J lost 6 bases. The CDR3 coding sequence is TGTGCCAGCAGCTTATTCCCGGGACAGGCGGCCAACGTCCTGACTTTC. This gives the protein CASSLFPGQAANVLTF.

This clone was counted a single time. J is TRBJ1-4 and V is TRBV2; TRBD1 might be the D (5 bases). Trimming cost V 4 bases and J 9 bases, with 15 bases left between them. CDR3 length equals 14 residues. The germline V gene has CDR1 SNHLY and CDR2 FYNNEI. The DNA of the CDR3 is TGTGCCAGCAGTGCAGGCCAGGGTCCAAAAAAACTGTTTTTT. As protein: CASSAGQGPKKLFF.

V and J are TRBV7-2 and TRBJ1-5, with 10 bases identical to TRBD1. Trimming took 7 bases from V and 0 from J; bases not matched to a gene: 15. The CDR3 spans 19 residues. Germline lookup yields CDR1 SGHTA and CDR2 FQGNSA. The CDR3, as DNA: TGTGCCAGCACTGAACTGGACAGGGGGGAGATCTATAGCAATCAGCCCCAGCATTTT. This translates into CASTELDRGEIYSNQPQHF.